One and the same sample provided the 3 T cell receptor beta chains below, sequenced in a study of immune heterogeneity within non-small cell lung tumors (dated by TCRdb to 2016 to 2019). Genomic DNA was extracted from bulk tumor tissue and used as the TCR template, and approximately 600 ng gDNA was amplified per sample. During surgery, multiple biopsies were taken from each primary tumor and placed as far apart as possible within the tumor mass. The study cohort was described as untreated, and the patients were newly diagnosed NSCLC cases having curative surgery. The sequencing machine was a HiSeq X Ten. A multiplex PCR system amplified the TCR beta CDR3 region, with a first 10-cycle round using 32 V-gene forward and 13 J-gene reverse primers. The public reads were run again by TCRdb, first through fastp at Q25 and then through MiXCR, and only productive beta chains were kept. All rows with the same CDR3 protein become a single entry with the most common DNA and genes. A total of roughly 11,000 distinct CDR3 sequences appear in this sample, around 30% of them only once. Roughly 23% of the sample goes to the ten largest clones.

Sequencing used lung tumor tissue. All receptors derive from a woman in her fifties or sixties with non-small cell lung cancer.

With regard to this clonotype: One junction end does not reproduce the germline sequence, and a read error may be involved. This chain uses TRBV3-1 with TRBJ1-1; D might be TRBD1 (5 bases). This CDR3 region has 16 residues. The germline CDR1 and CDR2 sequences are LGHDT and YNNKEL (reference sequence). CDR3 sequence reads: CASIQVRGRAFSEAFF. The CDR3 DNA sequence: TGTGCCAGCATCCAAGTTCGGGGCAGGGCATTCTCTGAAGCTTTCTTT.

DNA of the CDR3: TGTGCCAGCAGCGTACAGGGTTCCCCGGGAGAGACCCAGTACTTC. The encoded protein is CASSVQGSPGETQYF. The J gene is TRBJ2-5, the V gene TRBV9; TRBD1 might be the D (5 bases). The length of the CDR3 is 15 residues. Between the trimmed V and J ends, which lost 1 base and 4 bases, there was a span of 14 bases. The V gene's germline CDR1 is SGDLS and CDR2 YYNGEE.

This clonotype was counted at least ten times. This chain joins TRBV6-1 and TRBJ2-7, with D tentatively TRBD2 (6 bases). This CDR3 region has 13 residues. Germline CDR1 reads MNHNS; CDR2 reads SASEGT. Trimming took off 8 bases at V and 2 bases at J, with 13 bases between the two ends. The CDR3 DNA sequence: TGTGCCAGCGAGGGACTTAGCACCTACGAGCAGTACTTC. Its protein is CASEGLSTYEQYF.